Detailed here is one T cell receptor (beta chain). The antigen this receptor binds is unknown. No much larger clonotype is one base removed from it; base qualities were not supplied. This entry belongs to a study of T cell repertoires in cytomegalovirus infection (dated by TCRdb to about 2019). With regard to the full study: Alongside well-studied HLA-B-restricted epitopes, the peptide stimulations were aimed at recently identified HLA-C-restricted CMV epitopes, whose presentation resists viral immunomodulation. Donor HLA type was relevant to the analysis, because carriage of CMV infection together with the matching HLA type was indicated by public TCR beta signatures.

From cysteine to phenylalanine, the CDR3 is 16 amino acids long. Just CDR3 DNA is preserved here, 48 bases in frame from base 1. Reading the germline V gene gives CDR1 MNHEY and CDR2 SVGEGT. From V the trimming removes 2 bases and from J it removes 1 base, while the gene matches leave 4 bases of the junction unaccounted for. Data came from an Illumina HiSeq 1500. TCRdb's own reprocessing of the public reads used fastp at Q25 and MiXCR and kept productive beta chains. A single entry per CDR3 protein holds the most common genes and DNA from its merged rows. This sample holds some 560,000 distinct CDR3 sequences; roughly 42% were observed only once. In total, the top ten clones hold 48% of the sample. The treatment or condition label, as the study defines it: in vitro stimulation with specific CMV peptide epitopes to enrich CMV-specific T cells. Study-wide findings and limitations: Carriers of CMV infection plus the relevant HLA type were discriminated by the cumulative frequency of public TCR beta family members in the study cohort and in an independent roughly 370-donor cohort. The ex vivo response was dominated by HLA-C-restricted CMV-specific TCR beta clonotypes, which also provided the single most frequent clonotype in two of eight donors.

The receptor was derived from a human donor in good health (CMV status not recorded). Some clones in this sample may be carry-over from other donors' samples. The chain uses TRBV6-2 or TRBV6-3 and TRBJ2-3; 9 central nucleotides agree with TRBD2. This material consisted of cultured PBMCs, taken from culture after CMV antigen stimulation. At the DNA level, the sequence is TGTGCCAGCAGTTACAGGCTAGCGGGACGCACAGATACGCAGTATTTT. The encoded protein is CASSYRLAGRTDTQYF.